This T cell receptor beta chain was sequenced in a study of blood T cell repertoires in COVID-19 (dated by TCRdb to about 2020). Regarding the complete study: Recovered participants in ImmuneRACE Cohort 3 were defined by two consecutive negative NP/OP PCR tests, clearance by a healthcare professional, or resolution of symptoms. The material from the prospective study consisted of cDNA or gDNA derived from T cells, B-cell-depleted T cells, or PBMCs. Subjects who had been exposed to COVID-19, were actively infected with it, or had recovered from it provided the deeply sampled blood TCRbeta repertoires that made up the dataset. The repertoires were released in a freely available public database intended as a resource for research on the immune response to SARS-CoV-2. Samples from collaborators originated in the United States, Italy and Spain and spanned both the acute and convalescent phases of COVID-19. Samples were obtained from the ongoing ImmuneRACE study (first 160 participants) and from over 1,000 subjects provided by 6 global collaborators. Sample metadata almost always included a de-identified subject ID, COVID-19 status, age in years and sex. Where HLA class I and class II types were available, the types were taken from metadata supplied by the sample provider, not from assay-based typing.

Here is what the overall study found, with its caveats: Clinical and demographic metadata were provided uncurated, with the amount varying by source and participant.

As concerns this clone: Its target antigen remains unknown. Per-nucleotide qualities are absent, and no much larger clonotype sits a single base away.

CDR3 length: 18 amino acids, cysteine to phenylalanine. CDR3 DNA only is kept here, 54 bases in frame from base 1. Participants in the prospective study were enrolled through a virtual design, were aged roughly 18 to 100 years, and lived in 24 United States geographic areas. Cohort assignment in the prospective study relied on participant-reported clinical history from a screening survey and a study questionnaire. In the prospective study, mobile phlebotomists collected whole blood, serum and a nasopharyngeal or oropharyngeal swab from each participant. Additional blood draws and questionnaires over an approximately two-month period could optionally be provided by prospective study participants. Before DNA extraction, prospective study blood samples were shipped either frozen or at room temperature. The immunoSEQ Assay, a bias-controlled multiplex PCR, was used to amplify TCRbeta CDR3 regions from genomic DNA. Per the source publication's procedure: The number of nucleated cells in each sample was estimated by amplification of reference gene primers within the assay. To quantify the absolute abundance of each unique TCRbeta CDR3 rearrangement, sequence reads were collapsed and filtered. For each sample, productive Simpson clonality was calculated as the square root of Simpson's diversity index over productive rearrangements. TCRdb retrieved this table from immuneACCESS and kept in-frame rearrangements only. Not all clones are present; in checked studies, unresolved V genes account for under half, and no reason is known for the remainder. The V and J calls and the clone size are those of that table, but D and trimming were determined from the DNA. Present in this sample are some 220,000 clones, around 85% of which were seen just once. Clones ranked in the top ten supply approximately 2.8% of the sample.

The V and J segments used are TRBV21-1 and TRBJ1-1; the table gives TRBD1 as D, unverified against the DNA. TRBV21-1 has pseudogene status. The TCR comes from a woman in her forties or fifties in a cohort exposed to, infected with or recovered from COVID-19 (not recorded which). Sequencing was carried out using PBMCs or T cells enriched from blood (not recorded which). The sequence in DNA is TGTGCCAGCAGCATCCTGCGCGGGACAGGTTTGAAGAACACTGAAGCTTTCTTT. This translates into CASSILRGTGLKNTEAFF.